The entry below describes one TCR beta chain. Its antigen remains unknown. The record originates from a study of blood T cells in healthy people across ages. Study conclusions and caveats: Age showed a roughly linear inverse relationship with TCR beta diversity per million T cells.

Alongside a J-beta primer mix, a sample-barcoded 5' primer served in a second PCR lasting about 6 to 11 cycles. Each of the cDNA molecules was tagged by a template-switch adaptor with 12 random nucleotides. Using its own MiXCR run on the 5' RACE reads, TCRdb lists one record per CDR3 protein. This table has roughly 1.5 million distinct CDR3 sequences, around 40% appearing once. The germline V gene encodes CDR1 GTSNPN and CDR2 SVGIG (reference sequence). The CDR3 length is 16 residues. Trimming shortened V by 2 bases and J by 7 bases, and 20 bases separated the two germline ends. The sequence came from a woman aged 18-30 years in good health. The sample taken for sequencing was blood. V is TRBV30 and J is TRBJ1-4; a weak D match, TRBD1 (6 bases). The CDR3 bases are TGTGCCTGGAGTCCCACCAGGGGTCGCCCGATTGAAAAACTGTTTTTT. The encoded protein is CAWSPTRGRPIEKLFF. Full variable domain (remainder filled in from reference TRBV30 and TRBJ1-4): SQTIHQWPATLVQPVGSPLSLECTVEGTSNPNLYWYRQAAGRGLQLLFYSVGIGQISSEVPQNLSASRPQDRQFILSSKKLLLSDSGFYLCAWSPTRGRPIEKLFFGSGTQLSVL.